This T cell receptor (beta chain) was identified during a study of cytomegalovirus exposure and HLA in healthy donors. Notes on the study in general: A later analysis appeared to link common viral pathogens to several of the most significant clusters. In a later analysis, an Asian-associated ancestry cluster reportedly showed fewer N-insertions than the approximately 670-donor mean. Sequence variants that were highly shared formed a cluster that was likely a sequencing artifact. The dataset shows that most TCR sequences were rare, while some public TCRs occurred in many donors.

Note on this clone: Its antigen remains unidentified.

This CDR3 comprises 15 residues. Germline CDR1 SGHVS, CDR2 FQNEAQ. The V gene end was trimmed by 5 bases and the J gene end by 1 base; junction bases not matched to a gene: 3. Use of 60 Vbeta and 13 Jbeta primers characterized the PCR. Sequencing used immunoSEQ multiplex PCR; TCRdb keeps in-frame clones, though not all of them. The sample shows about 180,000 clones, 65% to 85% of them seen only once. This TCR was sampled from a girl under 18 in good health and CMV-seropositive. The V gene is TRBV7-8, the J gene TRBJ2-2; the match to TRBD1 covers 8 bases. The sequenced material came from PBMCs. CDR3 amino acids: CASSPGTGNTGELFF. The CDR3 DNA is TGTGCCAGCAGCCCAGGGACAGGGAACACCGGGGAGCTGTTTTTT. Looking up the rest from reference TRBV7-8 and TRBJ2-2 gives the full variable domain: GAGVSQSPRYKVAKRGQDVALRCDPISGHVSLFWYQQALGQGPEFLTYFQNEAQLDKSGLPSDRFFAERPEGSVSTLKIQRTQQEDSAVYLCASSPGTGNTGELFFGEGSRLTVL.